A selection of T cell receptor beta chains follows, all from one sample in a study of T cell repertoires in cytomegalovirus infection. Their specific antigens are unknown. One entry per CDR3 protein, called by TCRdb with MiXCR from the reads. This sample has around 360,000 distinct CDR3 sequences, with 34% found just once. Specimen: cultured PBMCs, collected from culture after CMV antigen stimulation. The receptors here all came from a human donor in good health (CMV status not recorded). Some clones in this sample may be carry-over from other donors' samples. The CDR3 runs from the conserved cysteine through the conserved F or W. D genes are given only for firm matches. Part of the rows lack a size; the others show once, few, many or a class for expanded clones.

V gene	J gene	D gene	clone size	CDR3 protein	CDR3 DNA
TRBV5-1	TRBJ1-1	TRBD1	.	CASSLGDSLNTEAFF	TGCGCCAGCAGCTTGGGGGACAGCTTGAACACTGAAGCTTTCTTT
TRBV7-2	TRBJ2-2	.	few	CASSSARVTGELFF	TGTGCCAGCAGCTCGGCCAGAGTCACCGGGGAGCTGTTTTTT
TRBV7-2	TRBJ2-5	.	.	CASSLGGLSQETQYF	TGTGCCAGCAGCTTAGGCGGACTATCCCAAGAGACCCAGTACTTC
TRBV2	TRBJ2-3	.	.	CASSEIRGHDTQYF	TGTGCCAGCAGTGAAATTAGGGGCCATGATACGCAGTATTTT
TRBV7-2	TRBJ2-7	TRBD2	.	CASSSRPMGLAGGSYEQYF	TGTGCCAGCAGCTCCCGCCCCATGGGACTAGCGGGAGGGTCCTACGAGCAGTACTTC
TRBV12-3/TRBV12-4	TRBJ2-7	TRBD1	few	CASSVNQGDEQYF	TGTGCCAGCAGTGTAAACCAGGGGGACGAGCAGTACTTC
TRBV4-1	TRBJ1-3	.	.	CASSQDKGRTIYF	TGCGCCAGCAGCCAAGATAAGGGGCGCACCATATATTTT
TRBV6-2/TRBV6-3	TRBJ2-2	.	few	CASSLSLFGGNTGELFF	TGTGCCAGCAGTTTATCCCTTTTCGGGGGGAACACCGGGGAGCTGTTTTTT
TRBV7-3	TRBJ2-3	.	.	CASSLTARGSQYF	TGTGCCAGCAGCTTAACAGCCCGGGGATCGCAGTATTTT
TRBV12-3/TRBV12-4	TRBJ1-1	.	many	CASSLNENTEAFF	TGTGCCAGCAGTTTAAATGAGAACACTGAAGCTTTCTTT
TRBV12-3/TRBV12-4	TRBJ1-2	.	.	CASSFGPGWSSGYTF	TGTGCCAGCAGTTTTGGTCCAGGATGGAGTTCTGGCTACACCTTC
TRBV3-1	TRBJ2-2	TRBD1	many	CASSQDNTGVTGELFF	TGTGCCAGCAGCCAAGATAATACAGGGGTGACCGGGGAGCTGTTTTTT
TRBV24-1	TRBJ2-1	TRBD2	.	CATSDAGGPRNEQFF	TGTGCCACCAGTGATGCGGGAGGGCCGAGGAATGAGCAGTTCTTC
TRBV7-2	TRBJ2-3	TRBD2	many	CASSLRFTSGRDQRGTDTQYF	TGTGCCAGCAGCTTACGATTCACTAGCGGGAGAGACCAACGGGGCACAGATACGCAGTATTTT
TRBV10-3	TRBJ2-7	.	.	CAISGVRSYEQYF	TGTGCCATCAGTGGAGTCAGAAGTTACGAGCAGTACTTC
TRBV7-3	TRBJ2-1	.	.	CASSLTGSPSQFF	TGTGCCAGCAGCTTAACCGGTAGCCCATCGCAGTTCTTC
TRBV7-2	TRBJ2-3	TRBD2	many	CASSLELAGGTDTQYF	TGTGCCAGCAGCTTAGAATTAGCGGGAGGCACAGATACGCAGTATTTT
TRBV4-1	TRBJ2-5	.	.	CASSHSGLVETQYF	TGCGCCAGCAGCCACTCCGGCCTTGTGGAGACCCAGTACTTC
TRBV7-2	TRBJ2-3	.	few	CASSPQGFADTQYF	TGTGCCAGCAGCCCACAGGGCTTTGCAGATACGCAGTATTTT
TRBV6-2/TRBV6-3	TRBJ1-1	.	.	CASKFVGLNTEAFF	TGTGCCAGCAAGTTTGTGGGGCTGAACACTGAAGCTTTCTTT